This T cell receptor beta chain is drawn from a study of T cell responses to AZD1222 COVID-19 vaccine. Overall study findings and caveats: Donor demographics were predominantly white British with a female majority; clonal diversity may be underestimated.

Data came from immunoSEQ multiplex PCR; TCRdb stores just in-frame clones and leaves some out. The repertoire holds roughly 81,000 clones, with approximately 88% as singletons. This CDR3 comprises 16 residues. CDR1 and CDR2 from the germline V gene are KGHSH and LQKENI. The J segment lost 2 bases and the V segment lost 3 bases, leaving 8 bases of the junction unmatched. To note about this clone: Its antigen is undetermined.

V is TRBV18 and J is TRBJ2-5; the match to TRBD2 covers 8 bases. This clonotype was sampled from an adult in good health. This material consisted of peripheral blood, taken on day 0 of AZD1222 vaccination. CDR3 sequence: CASSPGLLAEQETQYF. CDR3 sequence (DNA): TGTGCCAGCTCACCCGGCCTACTAGCGGAGCAAGAGACCCAGTACTTC.